This TCR beta chain was retrieved from a study of T cells in Graves' hyperthyroidism and ophthalmopathy. Clinicians diagnosed patients from clinical symptoms, serum thyroxine and TRAb, thyroid ultrasound and orbital computed tomography. CDR3 length: 15 residues. Germline CDR1 SGHVS, CDR2 FNYEAQ. TCR beta CDR3 regions were amplified from RNA transcripts. The study used the HTBI primer set for a first-round RT-PCR of the TCR CDR3. Using its own MiXCR run on the multiplex PCR reads, TCRdb lists one record per CDR3 protein. The sample holds about 840,000 distinct CDR3 sequences; around 38% are singletons and the top ten take over 8%.

J is TRBJ2-7 and V is TRBV7-6, with 13 bases that match TRBD2. The J call may be in error: the DNA end matches TRBJ2-1 better. The receptor comes from a man younger than 30 with Graves' hyperthyroidism. The sequenced material came from blood. CDR3 coding DNA: TGTGCCAGCAGGCCTACTAGCGGGGGGGACAATGAGCAGTTCTTC. Translated: CASRPTSGGDNEQFF.